The clone carrying this TCR beta chain was seen many times. TCRdb itself ran the RT-PCR reads through MiXCR, one entry per CDR3 protein. The sample comprises 800,000 to 1,000,000 distinct CDR3 sequences, more than 15% of which are singletons, and roughly 6.4% rests with the top ten. This entry is derived from a study of patients and donors after allogeneic stem cell transplantation. Trimming cost V 1 base and J 0 bases, with 14 bases left between them. The germline gives CDR1 LGHNA, CDR2 YSLEER. This CDR3 is 17 amino acids long. The chain combines TRBV4-3 with TRBJ2-3; D ambiguous. The sample consisted of blood, either unsorted or a sorted T cell fraction (not recorded which). This TCR was recovered from a human donor who was either an allogeneic HSCT recipient or a stem cell or donor lymphocyte infusion donor (not recorded which). It is not recorded whose cells these are; they may come from a transplant donor. The DNA for the CDR3 is TGCGCCAGCAGCCAAGGTTTGCTGATAACAAGCACAGATACGCAGTATTTT. Protein: CASSQGLLITSTDTQYF.